These T cell receptor beta chains were read from a single sample in a study of blood T cell repertoires in COVID-19. Repertoires were generated with immunoSEQ multiplex PCR, while TCRdb's copy carries only in-frame clones and drops some. The table includes 300,000 to 400,000 clones, about 87% detected once. Material: peripheral blood. The receptor set was obtained from a woman aged 45-65 years with COVID-19, enrolled during active disease. Both conserved end residues are part of each CDR3. Fields, in order: J gene, clone size, V gene, D gene, CDR3 DNA, CDR3 protein. D genes are given only for firm matches. Some rows have no size entry. The others give once, few or many, or a class for an expanded clone.

j_call: TRBJ1-1
clone_size: NA
v_call: TRBV19
d_call: NA
cdr3_nt: TGTGCCAGTAGTATGCAACAGGCCCCTAAGGAAGCTTTCTTT
cdr3_aa: CASSMQQAPKEAFF

j_call: TRBJ1-2
clone_size: NA
v_call: TRBV29-1
d_call: NA
cdr3_nt: TGCAGCGCCGGGGGGATCGGGGGAAGCGGCTACACCTTC
cdr3_aa: CSAGGIGGSGYTF

j_call: TRBJ2-1
clone_size: NA
v_call: TRBV25-1
d_call: NA
cdr3_nt: TGTGCCAGCAGAAACCAGGGTCCGGGTTACAATGAGCAGTTCTTC
cdr3_aa: CASRNQGPGYNEQFF

j_call: TRBJ1-5
clone_size: NA
v_call: TRBV3-1/TRBV3-2
d_call: NA
cdr3_nt: TGTGCCAGCAGCCAGAACAGGGCGACGGAGCCCCAGCATTTT
cdr3_aa: CASSQNRATEPQHF

j_call: TRBJ1-1
clone_size: NA
v_call: TRBV3-1/TRBV3-2
d_call: TRBD1
cdr3_nt: TGTGCCAGCAGCTGGAATCCAGGGGGCGGTACTGAAGCTTTCTTT
cdr3_aa: CASSWNPGGGTEAFF

j_call: TRBJ2-5
clone_size: NA
v_call: TRBV19
d_call: TRBD2
cdr3_nt: TGTGCCAGTAGTATCCGACTAGCGCCCACGCAAGAGACCCAGTACTTC
cdr3_aa: CASSIRLAPTQETQYF

j_call: TRBJ2-7
clone_size: NA
v_call: TRBV5-1
d_call: TRBD1
cdr3_nt: TGCGCCAGCAGCTCGAACAGGGGAGAACAGTACTTC
cdr3_aa: CASSSNRGEQYF

j_call: TRBJ1-6
clone_size: NA
v_call: TRBV7-2
d_call: NA
cdr3_nt: TGTGCCAGCAGCGACTATTCACCCCTCCACTTT
cdr3_aa: CASSDYSPLHF

j_call: TRBJ2-7
clone_size: NA
v_call: TRBV7-2
d_call: TRBD1
cdr3_nt: TGTGCCAGCAGCGAAGGACAGGGGACCCTCGAGCAGTACTTC
cdr3_aa: CASSEGQGTLEQYF

j_call: TRBJ2-1
clone_size: once
v_call: TRBV29-1
d_call: TRBD1
cdr3_nt: TGCAGCGTTGCCCCCATGGGACAGGGATTTTACAATGAGCAGTTCTTC
cdr3_aa: CSVAPMGQGFYNEQFF

j_call: TRBJ1-5
clone_size: NA
v_call: TRBV6-5
d_call: NA
cdr3_nt: TGTGCCAGCAGCGACAGCTACAATCAGCCCCAGCATTTT
cdr3_aa: CASSDSYNQPQHF

j_call: TRBJ1-5
clone_size: NA
v_call: TRBV7-2
d_call: TRBD1
cdr3_nt: TGTGCCAGCAGCCCGGGACAGATTAATCAGCCCCAGCATTTT
cdr3_aa: CASSPGQINQPQHF

j_call: TRBJ1-1
clone_size: NA
v_call: TRBV20-1
d_call: NA
cdr3_nt: TGCAGCGCGATGCAGAACACTGAAGCTTTCTTT
cdr3_aa: CSAMQNTEAFF

j_call: TRBJ1-6
clone_size: NA
v_call: TRBV11-3
d_call: NA
cdr3_nt: TGTGCCAGCAGTTTAGTACAGAATAATTCACCCCTCCACTTT
cdr3_aa: CASSLVQNNSPLHF

j_call: TRBJ2-2
clone_size: NA
v_call: TRBV29-1
d_call: NA
cdr3_nt: TGCAGCGTTGAATCTGGGAGCACCGGGGAGCTGTTTTTT
cdr3_aa: CSVESGSTGELFF

j_call: TRBJ2-3
clone_size: NA
v_call: TRBV10-3
d_call: NA
cdr3_nt: TGTGCCATCAGTGCGGCGGGGGCCGTCACAGATACGCAGTATTTT
cdr3_aa: CAISAAGAVTDTQYF

j_call: TRBJ1-1
clone_size: NA
v_call: TRBV30
d_call: NA
cdr3_nt: TGTGCCTGGGGGGGGGCAGCGAACACTGAAGCTTTCTTT
cdr3_aa: CAWGGAANTEAFF

j_call: TRBJ1-1
clone_size: NA
v_call: TRBV29-1
d_call: NA
cdr3_nt: TGCAGCGTATGGGACACCAACACTGAAGCTTTCTTT
cdr3_aa: CSVWDTNTEAFF

j_call: TRBJ2-3
clone_size: NA
v_call: TRBV6-5
d_call: TRBD2
cdr3_nt: TGTGCCAGCAGTTCCGGGAGGCCCACAGATACGCAGTATTTT
cdr3_aa: CASSSGRPTDTQYF

j_call: TRBJ1-2
clone_size: NA
v_call: TRBV24-1
d_call: TRBD1
cdr3_nt: TGTGCCACCAGTAAAGGACAGGGAATCTATGGCTACACCTTC
cdr3_aa: CATSKGQGIYGYTF

j_call: TRBJ2-1
clone_size: NA
v_call: TRBV29-1
d_call: NA
cdr3_nt: TGCAGCGCTGAAGACTTTTATCCCGGGGATGAGCAGTTCTTC
cdr3_aa: CSAEDFYPGDEQFF

j_call: TRBJ2-1
clone_size: NA
v_call: TRBV7-3
d_call: NA
cdr3_nt: TGTGCCAGCAGCTTAATGGGGGGACCCGCCAATGAGCAGTTCTTC
cdr3_aa: CASSLMGGPANEQFF

j_call: TRBJ2-2
clone_size: NA
v_call: TRBV5-4
d_call: NA
cdr3_nt: TGTGCCAGCAGCCTTCGGGGTCGGGCCGGGGAGCTGTTTTTT
cdr3_aa: CASSLRGRAGELFF

j_call: TRBJ2-2
clone_size: few
v_call: TRBV4-1
d_call: TRBD1
cdr3_nt: TGCGCCAGCAGCCATTCCGCAGGGGGAGCGAACACCGGGGAGCTGTTTTTT
cdr3_aa: CASSHSAGGANTGELFF

j_call: TRBJ2-1
clone_size: few
v_call: TRBV5-1
d_call: NA
cdr3_nt: TGCGCCAGCAGCGCCGACAGACCAGGCAATGAGCAGTTCTTC
cdr3_aa: CASSADRPGNEQFF

j_call: TRBJ1-2
clone_size: NA
v_call: TRBV7-3
d_call: NA
cdr3_nt: TGTGCCAGCAGCTTAACCGGCTATGGCTACACCTTC
cdr3_aa: CASSLTGYGYTF